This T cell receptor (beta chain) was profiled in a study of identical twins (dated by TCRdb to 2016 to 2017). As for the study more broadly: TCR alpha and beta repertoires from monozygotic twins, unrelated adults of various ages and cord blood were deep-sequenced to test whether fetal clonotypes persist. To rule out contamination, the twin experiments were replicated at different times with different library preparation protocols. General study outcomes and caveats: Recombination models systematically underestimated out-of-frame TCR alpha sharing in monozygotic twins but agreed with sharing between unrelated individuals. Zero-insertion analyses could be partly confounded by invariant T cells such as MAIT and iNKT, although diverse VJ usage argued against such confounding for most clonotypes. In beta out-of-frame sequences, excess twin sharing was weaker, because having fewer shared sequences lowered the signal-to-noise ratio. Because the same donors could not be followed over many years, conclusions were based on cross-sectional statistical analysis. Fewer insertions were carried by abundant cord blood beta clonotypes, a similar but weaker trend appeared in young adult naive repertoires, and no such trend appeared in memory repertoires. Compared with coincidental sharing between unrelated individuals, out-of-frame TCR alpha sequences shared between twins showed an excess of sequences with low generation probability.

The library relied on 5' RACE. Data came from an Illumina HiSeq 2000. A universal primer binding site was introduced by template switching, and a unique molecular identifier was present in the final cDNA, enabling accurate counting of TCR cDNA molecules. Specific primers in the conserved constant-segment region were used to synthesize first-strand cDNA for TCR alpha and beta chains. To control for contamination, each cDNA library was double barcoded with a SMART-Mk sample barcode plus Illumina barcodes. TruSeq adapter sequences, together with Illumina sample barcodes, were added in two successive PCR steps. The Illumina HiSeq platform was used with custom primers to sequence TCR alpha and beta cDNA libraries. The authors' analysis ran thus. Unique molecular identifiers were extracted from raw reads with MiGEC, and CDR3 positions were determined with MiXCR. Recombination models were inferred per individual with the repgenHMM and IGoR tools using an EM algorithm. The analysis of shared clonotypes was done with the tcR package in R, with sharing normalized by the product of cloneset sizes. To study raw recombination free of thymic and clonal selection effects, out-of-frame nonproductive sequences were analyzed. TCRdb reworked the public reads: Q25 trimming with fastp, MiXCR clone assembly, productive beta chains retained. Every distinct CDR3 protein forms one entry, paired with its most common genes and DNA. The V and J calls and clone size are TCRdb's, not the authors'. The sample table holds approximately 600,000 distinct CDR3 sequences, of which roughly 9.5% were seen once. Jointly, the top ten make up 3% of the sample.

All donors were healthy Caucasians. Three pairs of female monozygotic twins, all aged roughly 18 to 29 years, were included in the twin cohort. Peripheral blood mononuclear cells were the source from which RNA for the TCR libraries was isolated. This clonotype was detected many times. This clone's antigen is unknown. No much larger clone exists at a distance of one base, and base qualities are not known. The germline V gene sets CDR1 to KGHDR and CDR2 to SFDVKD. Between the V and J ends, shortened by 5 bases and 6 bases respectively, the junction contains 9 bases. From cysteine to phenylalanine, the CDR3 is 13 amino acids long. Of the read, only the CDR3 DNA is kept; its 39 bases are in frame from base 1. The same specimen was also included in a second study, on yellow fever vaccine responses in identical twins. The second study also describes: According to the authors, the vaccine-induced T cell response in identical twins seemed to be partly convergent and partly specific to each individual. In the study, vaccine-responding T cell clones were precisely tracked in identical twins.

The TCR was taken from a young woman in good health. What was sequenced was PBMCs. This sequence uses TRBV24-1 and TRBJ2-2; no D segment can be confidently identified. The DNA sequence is TGTGCCACCAGTGCGTCCAGCGCCGGGGAGCTGTTTTTT. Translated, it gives CATSASSAGELFF.